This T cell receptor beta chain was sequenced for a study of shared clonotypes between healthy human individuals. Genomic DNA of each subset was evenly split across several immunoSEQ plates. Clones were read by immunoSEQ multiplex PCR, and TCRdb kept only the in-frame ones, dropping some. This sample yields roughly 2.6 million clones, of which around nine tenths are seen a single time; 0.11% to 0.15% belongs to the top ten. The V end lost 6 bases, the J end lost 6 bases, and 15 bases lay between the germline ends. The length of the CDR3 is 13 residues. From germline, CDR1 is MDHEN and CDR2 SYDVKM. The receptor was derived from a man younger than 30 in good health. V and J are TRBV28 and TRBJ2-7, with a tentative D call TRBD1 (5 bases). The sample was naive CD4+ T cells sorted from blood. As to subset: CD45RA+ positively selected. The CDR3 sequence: CASSPGIHSEQYF. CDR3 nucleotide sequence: TGTGCCAGCAGCCCAGGGATACACTCCGAGCAGTACTTC.